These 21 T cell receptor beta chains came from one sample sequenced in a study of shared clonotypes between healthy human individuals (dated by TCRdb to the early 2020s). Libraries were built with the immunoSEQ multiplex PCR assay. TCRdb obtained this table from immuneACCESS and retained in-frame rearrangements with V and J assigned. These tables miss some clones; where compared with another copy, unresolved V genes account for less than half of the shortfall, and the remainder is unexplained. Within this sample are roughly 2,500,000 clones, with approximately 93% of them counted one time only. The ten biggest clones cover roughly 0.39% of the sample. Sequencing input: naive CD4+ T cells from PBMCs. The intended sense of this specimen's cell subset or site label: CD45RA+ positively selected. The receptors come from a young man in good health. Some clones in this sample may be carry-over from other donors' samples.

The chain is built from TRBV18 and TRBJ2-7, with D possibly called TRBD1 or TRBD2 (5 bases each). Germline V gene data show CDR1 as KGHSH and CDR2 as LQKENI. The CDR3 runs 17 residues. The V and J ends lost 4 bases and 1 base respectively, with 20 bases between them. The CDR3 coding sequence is TGTGCCAGCTCACAACTATACTGGGACGTTATTTCCTACGAGCAGTACTTC. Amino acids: CASSQLYWDVISYEQYF.

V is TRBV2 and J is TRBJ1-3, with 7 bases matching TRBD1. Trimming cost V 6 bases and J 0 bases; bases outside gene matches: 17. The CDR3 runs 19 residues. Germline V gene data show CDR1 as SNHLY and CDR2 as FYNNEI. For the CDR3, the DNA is TGTGCCAGCAGCCTAATCGATGGGGACAGACGCTCCTCTGGAAACACCATATATTTT. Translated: CASSLIDGDRRSSGNTIYF.

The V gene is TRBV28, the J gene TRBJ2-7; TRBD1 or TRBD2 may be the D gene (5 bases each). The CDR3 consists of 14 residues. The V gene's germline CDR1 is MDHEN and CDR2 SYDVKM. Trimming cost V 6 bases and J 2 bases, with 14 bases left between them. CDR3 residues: CASRGVGRAYEQYF. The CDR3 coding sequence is TGTGCCAGCAGGGGGGTTGGCCGAGCCTACGAGCAGTACTTC.

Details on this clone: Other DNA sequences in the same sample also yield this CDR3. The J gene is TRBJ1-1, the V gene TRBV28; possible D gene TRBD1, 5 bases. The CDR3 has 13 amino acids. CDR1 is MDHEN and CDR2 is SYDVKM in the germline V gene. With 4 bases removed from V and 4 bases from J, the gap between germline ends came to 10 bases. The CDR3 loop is CASSSPQGTEAFF. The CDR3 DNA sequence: TGTGCCAGCAGTTCCCCGCAGGGCACTGAAGCTTTCTTT.

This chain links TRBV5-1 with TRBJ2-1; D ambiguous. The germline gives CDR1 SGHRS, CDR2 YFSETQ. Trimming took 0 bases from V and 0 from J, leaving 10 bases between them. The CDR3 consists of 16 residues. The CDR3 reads CASSLDPFSSYNEQFF. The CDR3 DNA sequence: TGCGCCAGCAGCTTGGATCCTTTCAGCTCCTACAATGAGCAGTTCTTC.

The DNA of the CDR3 is TGTGCCAGCAGCGGCCCCGGGCTAGCGGGAGGCTCCTCCTACAATGAGCAGTTCTTC. Protein: CASSGPGLAGGSSYNEQFF. The J gene is TRBJ2-1, the V gene TRBV9; 11 nucleotides align to TRBD2. The CDR3 is 19 residues long. The germline V gene has CDR1 SGDLS and CDR2 YYNGEE. Losses at the gene ends were 3 bases for V and 0 bases for J; bases not matched to a gene: 11.

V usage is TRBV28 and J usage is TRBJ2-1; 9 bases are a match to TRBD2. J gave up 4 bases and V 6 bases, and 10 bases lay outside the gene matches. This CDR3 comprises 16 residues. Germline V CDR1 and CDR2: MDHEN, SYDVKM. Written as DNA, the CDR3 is TGTGCCAGCAGCCCCCTAACTAGCGGGTTTTACAATGAGCAGTTCTTC. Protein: CASSPLTSGFYNEQFF.

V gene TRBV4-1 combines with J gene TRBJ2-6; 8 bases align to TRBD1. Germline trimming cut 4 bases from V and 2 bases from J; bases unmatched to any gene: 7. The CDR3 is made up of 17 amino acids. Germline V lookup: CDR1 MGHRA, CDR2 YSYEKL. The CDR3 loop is CASSRTQGAAGANVLTF. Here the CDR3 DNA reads TGCGCCAGCAGCCGGACGCAGGGGGCGGCTGGGGCCAACGTCCTGACTTTC.

The chain's CDR3 is CASSQSSGRASEQFF. The CDR3 DNA reads as TGTGCCAGCAGCCAAAGTAGCGGGAGAGCCAGTGAGCAGTTCTTC. The chain links TRBV7-2 to TRBJ2-1; 9 bases are a match to TRBD2. This CDR3 is 15 amino acids long. V shed 5 bases and J 9 bases; nucleotides not matched to a gene: 11. Germline lookup yields CDR1 SGHTA and CDR2 FQGNSA.

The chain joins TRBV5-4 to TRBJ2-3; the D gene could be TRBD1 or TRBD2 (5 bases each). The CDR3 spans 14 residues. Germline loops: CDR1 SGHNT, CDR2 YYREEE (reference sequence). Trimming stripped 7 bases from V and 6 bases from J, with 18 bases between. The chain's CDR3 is CASSRVGERDTQYF. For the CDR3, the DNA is TGTGCCAGCTCCCGGGTGGGGGAGCGGGATACGCAGTATTTT.

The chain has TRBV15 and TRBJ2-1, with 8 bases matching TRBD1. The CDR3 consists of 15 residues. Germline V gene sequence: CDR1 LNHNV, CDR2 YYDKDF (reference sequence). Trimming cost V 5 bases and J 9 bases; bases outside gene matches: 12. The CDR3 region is CATSGGQGPMGEQFF. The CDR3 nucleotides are TGTGCCACCAGCGGAGGACAGGGTCCTATGGGTGAGCAGTTCTTC. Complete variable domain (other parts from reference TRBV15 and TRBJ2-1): DAMVIQNPRYQVTQFGKPVTLSCSQTLNHNVMYWYQQKSSQAPKLLFHYYDKDFNNEADTPDNFQSRRPNTSFCFLDIRSPGLGDTAMYLCATSGGQGPMGEQFFGPGTRLTVL.

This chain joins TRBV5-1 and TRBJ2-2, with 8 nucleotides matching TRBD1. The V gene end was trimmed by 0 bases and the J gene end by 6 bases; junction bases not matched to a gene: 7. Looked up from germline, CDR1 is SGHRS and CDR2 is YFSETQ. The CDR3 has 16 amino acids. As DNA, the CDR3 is TGCGCCAGCAGCTTGGCCGGACAGGGAAGTTCCGGGGAGCTGTTTTTT. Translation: CASSLAGQGSSGELFF.

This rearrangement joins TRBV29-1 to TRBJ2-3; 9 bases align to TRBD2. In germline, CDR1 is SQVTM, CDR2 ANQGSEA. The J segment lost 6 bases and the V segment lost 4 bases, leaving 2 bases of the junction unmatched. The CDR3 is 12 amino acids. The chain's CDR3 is CSVVAGVDTQYF. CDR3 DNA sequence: TGCAGCGTTGTAGCGGGAGTTGATACGCAGTATTTT.

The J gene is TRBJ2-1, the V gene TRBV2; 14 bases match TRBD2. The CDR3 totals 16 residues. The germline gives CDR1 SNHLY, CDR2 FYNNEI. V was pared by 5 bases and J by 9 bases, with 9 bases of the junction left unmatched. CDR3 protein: CASSFPTSGRAGEQFF. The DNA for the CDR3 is TGTGCCAGCAGTTTTCCGACTAGCGGGAGGGCAGGTGAGCAGTTCTTC.

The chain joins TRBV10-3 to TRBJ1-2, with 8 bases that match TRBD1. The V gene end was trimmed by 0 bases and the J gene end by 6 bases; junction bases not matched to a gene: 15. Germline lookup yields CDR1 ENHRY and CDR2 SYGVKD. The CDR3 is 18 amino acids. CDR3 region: CAISESGQGIIRSDGYTF. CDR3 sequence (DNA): TGTGCCATCAGTGAGTCCGGACAGGGTATTATCCGGTCGGATGGCTACACCTTC.

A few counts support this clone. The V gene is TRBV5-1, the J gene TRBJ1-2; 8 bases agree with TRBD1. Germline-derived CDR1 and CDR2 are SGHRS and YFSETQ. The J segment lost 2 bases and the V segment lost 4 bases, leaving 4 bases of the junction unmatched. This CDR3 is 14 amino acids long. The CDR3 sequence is CASSVTGANYGYTF. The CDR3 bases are TGCGCCAGCAGCGTGACAGGGGCCAACTATGGCTACACCTTC.

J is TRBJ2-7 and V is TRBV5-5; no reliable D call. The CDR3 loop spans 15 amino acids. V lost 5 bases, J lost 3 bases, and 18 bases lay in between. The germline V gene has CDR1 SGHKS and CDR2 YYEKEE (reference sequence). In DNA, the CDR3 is TGTGCCAGCAGTCAGACCCCCCTCAGTCACTACGAGCAGTACTTC. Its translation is CASSQTPLSHYEQYF.

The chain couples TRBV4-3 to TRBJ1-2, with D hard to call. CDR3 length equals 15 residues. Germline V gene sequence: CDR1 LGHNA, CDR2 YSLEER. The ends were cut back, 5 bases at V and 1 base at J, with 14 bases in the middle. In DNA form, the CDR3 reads TGCGCCAGCAGCTTACGAGGTTTCATTAACTATGGCTACACCTTC. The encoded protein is CASSLRGFINYGYTF.

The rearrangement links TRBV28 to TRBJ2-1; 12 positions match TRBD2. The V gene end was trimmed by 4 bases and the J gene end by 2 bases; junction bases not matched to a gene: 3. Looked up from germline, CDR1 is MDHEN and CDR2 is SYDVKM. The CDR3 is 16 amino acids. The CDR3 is CASSSLAGGAYNEQFF. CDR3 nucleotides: TGTGCCAGCAGTTCGCTAGCGGGAGGGGCCTACAATGAGCAGTTCTTC.

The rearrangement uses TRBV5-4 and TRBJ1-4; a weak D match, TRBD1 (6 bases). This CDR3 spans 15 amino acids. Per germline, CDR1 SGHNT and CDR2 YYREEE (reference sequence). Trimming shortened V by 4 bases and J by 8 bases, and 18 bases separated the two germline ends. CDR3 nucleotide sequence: TGTGCCAGCAGCCCCGGAGAACAGGGATTGGAAAAACTGTTTTTT. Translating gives CASSPGEQGLEKLFF.

The CDR3 here is CATSRDFMTGNEQFF. CDR3 in DNA: TGTGCCACCAGCAGAGATTTTATGACAGGGAATGAGCAGTTCTTC. The rearrangement uses TRBV15 and TRBJ2-1; 7 bases line up with TRBD1. Germline lookup yields CDR1 LNHNV and CDR2 YYDKDF (reference sequence). J was trimmed by 7 bases and V by 0 bases; bases with no gene match: 6. The length of the CDR3 is 15 residues. Based on the CDR3 plus reference TRBV15 and TRBJ2-1, the full variable domain is DAMVIQNPRYQVTQFGKPVTLSCSQTLNHNVMYWYQQKSSQAPKLLFHYYDKDFNNEADTPDNFQSRRPNTSFCFLDIRSPGLGDTAMYLCATSRDFMTGNEQFFGPGTRLTVL.